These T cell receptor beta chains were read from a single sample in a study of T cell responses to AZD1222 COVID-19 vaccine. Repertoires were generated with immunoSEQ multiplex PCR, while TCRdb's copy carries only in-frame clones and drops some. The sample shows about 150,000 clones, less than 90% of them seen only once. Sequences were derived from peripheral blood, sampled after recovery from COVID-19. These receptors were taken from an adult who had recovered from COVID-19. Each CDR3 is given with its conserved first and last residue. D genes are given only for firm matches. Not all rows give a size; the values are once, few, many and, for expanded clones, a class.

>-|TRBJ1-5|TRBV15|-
TGTGCCACCAGGGGGGGTTACAGGGATGATCAGCCCCAGCATTTT
CATRGGYRDDQPQHF
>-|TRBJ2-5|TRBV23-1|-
TGCGCCAGCAGTCAATCGCGGGGCGCTCGGGAGACCCAGTACTTC
CASSQSRGARETQYF
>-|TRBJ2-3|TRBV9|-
TGTGCCAGCACCGAGGGAGGACTTTCCAGAGGAGATACGCAGTATTTT
CASTEGGLSRGDTQYF
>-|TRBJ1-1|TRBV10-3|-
TGTGCCATCAGCGCCCAAGCTTTGAACACTGAAGCTTTCTTT
CAISAQALNTEAFF
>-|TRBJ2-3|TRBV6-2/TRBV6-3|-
TGTGCCAGCAGTTACGGGGGGGCCGACACAGATACGCAGTATTTT
CASSYGGADTDTQYF
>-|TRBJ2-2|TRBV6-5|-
TGTGCCAGCAGTCGGATGAGGGCCGGGGAGCTGTTTTTT
CASSRMRAGELFF
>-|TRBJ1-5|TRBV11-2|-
TGTGCCAGCAGCTTTGGGAATAGCAATCAGCCCCAGCATTTT
CASSFGNSNQPQHF
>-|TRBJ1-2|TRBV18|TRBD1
TGTGCCAGCTCACCACAGGACAGGGGCTACGGCTACACCTTC
CASSPQDRGYGYTF
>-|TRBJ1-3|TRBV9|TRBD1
TGTGCCAGCAGCCCCCAGGGGGGCTCTGGAAACACCATATATTTT
CASSPQGGSGNTIYF
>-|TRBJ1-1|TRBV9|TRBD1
TGTGCCAGCAGCAGGGACAGGGGCTCCACTGAAGCTTTCTTT
CASSRDRGSTEAFF
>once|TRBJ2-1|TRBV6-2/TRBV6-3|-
TGTGCCAGCAGTTACTCGAGGGACGCCGCGGGGAATGAGCAGTTCTTC
CASSYSRDAAGNEQFF
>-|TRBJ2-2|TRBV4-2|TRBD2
TGTGCCAGCAGCCAAGCCGCGCGGGGGGGCACGAACACCGGGGAGCTGTTTTTT
CASSQAARGGTNTGELFF
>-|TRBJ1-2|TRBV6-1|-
TGTGCCAGCAGTGAAGCAATTGTAGCCGGCTACACCTTC
CASSEAIVAGYTF
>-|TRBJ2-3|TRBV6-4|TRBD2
TGTGCTAGTTTAGTCCCCCTAGCGGGGCCAAGCACAGATACGCAGTATTTT
CASLVPLAGPSTDTQYF
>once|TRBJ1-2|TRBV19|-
TGTGCCAGTAGTATAGGGCGACAGGTGCGGGGACGGAACACCTTC
CASSIGRQVRGRNTF
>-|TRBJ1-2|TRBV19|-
TGTGCCAGTAGTAGGGACACGGGACTGCCTAACTATGGCTACACCTTC
CASSRDTGLPNYGYTF
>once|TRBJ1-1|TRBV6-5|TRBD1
TGTGCCTCCAACTCGGGACAGCTGAACACTGAAGCTTTCTTT
CASNSGQLNTEAFF
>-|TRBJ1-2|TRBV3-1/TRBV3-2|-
TGTGCCAGCAGCTACTCAGGGAATGATGGCTACACCTTC
CASSYSGNDGYTF
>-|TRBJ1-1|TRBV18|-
TGTGCCAGCTCACCAACGGGGGGGGACACTGAAGCTTTCTTT
CASSPTGGDTEAFF
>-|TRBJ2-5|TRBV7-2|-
TGTGCCAGCAGCCAGGGGCGGGAGACCCAGTACTTC
CASSQGRETQYF
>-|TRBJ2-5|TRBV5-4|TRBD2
TGTGCCAGCAGCTTGCTGAGTCTAGCGGGAGGGCCCGGGGAGACCCAGTACTTC
CASSLLSLAGGPGETQYF
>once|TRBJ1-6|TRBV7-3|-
TGTGCCAGCGGCCCAGGCCCGTATAATTCACCCCTCCACTTT
CASGPGPYNSPLHF
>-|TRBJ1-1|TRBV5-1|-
TGCGCCAGCAGCTTGGATGCAGGTGTGATGACTGAAGCTTTCTTT
CASSLDAGVMTEAFF
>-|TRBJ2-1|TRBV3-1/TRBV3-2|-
TGTGCCAGCAGGACTAGTTTAGTCAATGAGCAGTTCTTC
CASRTSLVNEQFF
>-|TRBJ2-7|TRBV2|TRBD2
TGTGCCAGCAGTACTGGACAGTCCGGGACTAGCAACTACGAGCAGTACTTC
CASSTGQSGTSNYEQYF
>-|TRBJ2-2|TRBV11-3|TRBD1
TGTGCCAGCAGCTCTTTTCAGCATCGGGACAGTGAAACCGGGGAGCTGTTTTTT
CASSSFQHRDSETGELFF
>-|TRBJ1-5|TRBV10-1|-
TGCGCCAGCAGTGAGGAGGGGGAATCAGAGCAGCCCCAGCATTTT
CASSEEGESEQPQHF
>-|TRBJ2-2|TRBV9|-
TGTGCCAGCAGCGTAGACACCGGGGAGCTGTTTTTT
CASSVDTGELFF
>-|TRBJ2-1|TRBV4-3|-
TGCGCCAGCAGCCAGGCGGGGCCTTACAATGAGCAGTTCTTC
CASSQAGPYNEQFF
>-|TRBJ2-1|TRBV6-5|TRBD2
TGTGCCAGCAGCGGAGCGGGACGATCCTACAATGAGCAGTTCTTC
CASSGAGRSYNEQFF
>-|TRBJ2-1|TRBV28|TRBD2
TGTGCCAGCAGTTTTGGGCGGCCGGGACTAACTAACAATGAGCAGTTCTTC
CASSFGRPGLTNNEQFF
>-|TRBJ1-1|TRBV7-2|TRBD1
TGTGCCAGCAGCTCCTGGCCGGGACAGGGGAACACTGAAGCTTTCTTT
CASSSWPGQGNTEAFF
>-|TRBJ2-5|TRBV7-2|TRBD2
TGTGCCAGCAGCTTAGGAGGGCTAGCGGGAGGGGTCCAAGAGACCCAGTACTTC
CASSLGGLAGGVQETQYF
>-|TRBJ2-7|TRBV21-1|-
TGTGCCAGCAGCCTTGGGACAGCGGCCTCTTTCTACGAGCAGTACTTC
CASSLGTAASFYEQYF
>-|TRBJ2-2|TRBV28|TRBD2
TGTGCCAGCAGACGAGCGGGACCCTACACCGGGGAGCTGTTTTTT
CASRRAGPYTGELFF
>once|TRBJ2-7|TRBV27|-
TGTGCCAGCAGTTTATCAGTACCCCCCCTCGAGCAGTACTTC
CASSLSVPPLEQYF
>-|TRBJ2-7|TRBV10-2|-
TGCGCCAGCAGTGAGGAGATAGCGGAACCCCCCTACGAGCAGTACTTC
CASSEEIAEPPYEQYF
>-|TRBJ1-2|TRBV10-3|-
TGTGCCATCAGTGGACAATCGTACTATGGCTACACCTTC
CAISGQSYYGYTF
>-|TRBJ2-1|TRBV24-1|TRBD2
TGTGCCACCAGTGATTTTGGACTAGCGGGAGCGGGCACCTACAATGAGCAGTTCTTC
CATSDFGLAGAGTYNEQFF
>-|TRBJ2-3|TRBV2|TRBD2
TGTGCCAGCAGGCAGGGACTAGCGGGAGGAGATACGCAGTATTTT
CASRQGLAGGDTQYF